This T cell receptor (beta chain) was captured in a study of STAT5B mutations in CD4+ large granular lymphocyte leukemia. This clone was observed a handful of times. TCRdb's table, derived via immunoSEQ multiplex PCR, lists solely in-frame clones and lacks some. The data show 30,000 to 40,000 clones, approximately 82% seen once. This CDR3 is built from 16 residues. V lost 2 bases, J lost 5 bases, and 13 bases lay in between. Germline CDR1 reads LGHNA; CDR2 reads YSLEER. The clonotype comes from a human donor in good health. Sequenced input: CD4+ T cells from blood buffy coats. The gene calls are TRBV4-3 and TRBJ1-6; a possible D gene is TRBD1 (6 bases). CDR3 DNA: TGCGCCAGCAGCCAAAACCTCAGGGGTAATAATTCACCCCTCCACTTT. Translated, it gives CASSQNLRGNNSPLHF.